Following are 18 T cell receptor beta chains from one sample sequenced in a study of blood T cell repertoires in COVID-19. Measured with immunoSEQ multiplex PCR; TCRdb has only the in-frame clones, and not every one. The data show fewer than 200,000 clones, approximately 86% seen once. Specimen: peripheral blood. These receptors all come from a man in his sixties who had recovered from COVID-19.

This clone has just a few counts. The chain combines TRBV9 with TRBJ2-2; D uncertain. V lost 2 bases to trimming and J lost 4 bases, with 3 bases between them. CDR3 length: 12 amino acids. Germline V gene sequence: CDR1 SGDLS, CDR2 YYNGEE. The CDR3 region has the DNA TGTGCCAGCAGCGTCGGCACCGGGGAGCTGTTTTTT. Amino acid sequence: CASSVGTGELFF.

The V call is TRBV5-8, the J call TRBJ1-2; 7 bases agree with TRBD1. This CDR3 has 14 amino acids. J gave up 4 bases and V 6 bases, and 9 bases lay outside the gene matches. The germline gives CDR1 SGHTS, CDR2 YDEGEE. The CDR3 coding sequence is TGTGCCAGCACTTTGACAGGGACCGCCTATGGCTACACCTTC. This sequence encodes CASTLTGTAYGYTF.

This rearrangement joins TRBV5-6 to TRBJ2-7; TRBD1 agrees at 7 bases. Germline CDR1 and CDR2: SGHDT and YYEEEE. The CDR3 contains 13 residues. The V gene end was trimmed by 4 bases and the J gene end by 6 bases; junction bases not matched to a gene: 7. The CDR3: CASSLDRAVEQYF. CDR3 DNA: TGTGCCAGCAGCCTAGACAGGGCGGTCGAGCAGTACTTC. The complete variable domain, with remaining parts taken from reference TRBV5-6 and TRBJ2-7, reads DAGVTQSPTHLIKTRGQQVTLRCSPKSGHDTVSWYQQALGQGPQFIFQYYEEEERQRGNFPDRFSGHQFPNYSSELNVNALLLGDSALYLCASSLDRAVEQYFGPGTRLTVT.

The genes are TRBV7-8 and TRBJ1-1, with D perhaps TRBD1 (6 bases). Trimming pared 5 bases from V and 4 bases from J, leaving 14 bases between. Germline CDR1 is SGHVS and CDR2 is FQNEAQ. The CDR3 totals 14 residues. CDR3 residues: CASSPQGLGTEAFF. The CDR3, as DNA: TGTGCCAGCAGCCCGCAGGGGTTGGGCACTGAAGCTTTCTTT.

The CDR3 bases are TGTGCCAGCACCCCATCAATCCCAAATCAGCCCCAGCATTTT. It translates to CASTPSIPNQPQHF. The chain employs TRBV6-2 or TRBV6-3 and TRBJ1-5; no clear D. V was clipped by 7 bases and J by 4 bases, with 14 bases between them. CDR3 length: 14 amino acids. Germline CDR1 is MNHEY and CDR2 is SVGEGT.

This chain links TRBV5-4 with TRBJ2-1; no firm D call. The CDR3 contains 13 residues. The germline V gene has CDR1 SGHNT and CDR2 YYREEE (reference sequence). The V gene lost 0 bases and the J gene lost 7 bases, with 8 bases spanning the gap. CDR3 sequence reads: CASSLVMLNEQFF. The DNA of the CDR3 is TGTGCCAGCAGCTTGGTGATGCTAAATGAGCAGTTCTTC.

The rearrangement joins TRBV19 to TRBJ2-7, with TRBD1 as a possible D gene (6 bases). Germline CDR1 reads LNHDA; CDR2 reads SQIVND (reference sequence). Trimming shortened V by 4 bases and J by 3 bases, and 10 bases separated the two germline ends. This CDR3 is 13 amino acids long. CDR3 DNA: TGTGCCAGTAGTACCGGACAGCTCTACGAGCAGTACTTC. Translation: CASSTGQLYEQYF.

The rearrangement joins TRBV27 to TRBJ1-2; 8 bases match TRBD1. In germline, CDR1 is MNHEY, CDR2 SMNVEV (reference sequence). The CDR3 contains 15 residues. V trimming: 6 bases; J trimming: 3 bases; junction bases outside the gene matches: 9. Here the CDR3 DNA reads TGTGCCAGCAGACATACTAAGACAGGGGACTATGGCTACACCTTC. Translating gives CASRHTKTGDYGYTF.

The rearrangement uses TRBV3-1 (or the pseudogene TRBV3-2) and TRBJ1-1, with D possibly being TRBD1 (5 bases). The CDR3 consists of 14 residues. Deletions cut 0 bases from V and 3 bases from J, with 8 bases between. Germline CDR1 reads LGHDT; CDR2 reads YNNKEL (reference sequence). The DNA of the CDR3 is TGTGCCAGCAGCCAAGACCCCAGGGACACTGAAGCTTTCTTT. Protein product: CASSQDPRDTEAFF.

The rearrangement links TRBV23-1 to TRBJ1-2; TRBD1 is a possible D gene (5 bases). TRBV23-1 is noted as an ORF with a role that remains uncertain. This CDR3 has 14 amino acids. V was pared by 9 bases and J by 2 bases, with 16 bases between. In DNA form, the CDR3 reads TGCGCCAGGATTGACCAGGGCGGAAACTATGGCTACACCTTC. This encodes CARIDQGGNYGYTF.

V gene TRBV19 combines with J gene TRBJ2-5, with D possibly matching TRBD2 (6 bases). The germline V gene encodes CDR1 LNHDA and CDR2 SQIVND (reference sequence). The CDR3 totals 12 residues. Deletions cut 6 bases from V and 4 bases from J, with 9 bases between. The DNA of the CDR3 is TGTGCCAGTAGGGACTACGCAGAGACCCAGTACTTC. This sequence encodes CASRDYAETQYF.

The chain's CDR3 is CASRLQGRDTQYF. CDR3 sequence (DNA): TGTGCCAGCAGGTTACAGGGCCGAGATACGCAGTATTTT. V and J are TRBV12-3 or TRBV12-4 and TRBJ2-3; D is perhaps TRBD1 (6 bases). Trimming pared 6 bases from V and 5 bases from J, leaving 12 bases between. The CDR3 extends over 13 amino acids.

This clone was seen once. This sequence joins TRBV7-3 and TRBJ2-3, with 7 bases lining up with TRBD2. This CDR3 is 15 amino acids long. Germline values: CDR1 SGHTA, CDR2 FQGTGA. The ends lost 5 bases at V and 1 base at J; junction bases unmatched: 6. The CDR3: CASSPGGSRTDTQYF. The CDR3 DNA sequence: TGTGCCAGCAGCCCCGGGGGGTCTCGCACAGATACGCAGTATTTT.

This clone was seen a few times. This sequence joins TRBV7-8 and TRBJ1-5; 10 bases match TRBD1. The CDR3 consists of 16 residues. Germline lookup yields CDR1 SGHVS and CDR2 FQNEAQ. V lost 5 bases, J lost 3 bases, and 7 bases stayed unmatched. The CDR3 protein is CASSVGTGDNNQPQHF. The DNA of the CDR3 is TGTGCCAGCAGCGTTGGGACAGGGGATAACAATCAGCCCCAGCATTTT.

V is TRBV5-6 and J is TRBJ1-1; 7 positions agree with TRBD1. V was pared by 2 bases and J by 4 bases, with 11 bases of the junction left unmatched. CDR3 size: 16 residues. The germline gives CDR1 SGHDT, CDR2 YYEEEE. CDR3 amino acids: CASSFTSTGIGTEAFF. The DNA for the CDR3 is TGTGCCAGCAGCTTCACCTCGACAGGGATTGGCACTGAAGCTTTCTTT.

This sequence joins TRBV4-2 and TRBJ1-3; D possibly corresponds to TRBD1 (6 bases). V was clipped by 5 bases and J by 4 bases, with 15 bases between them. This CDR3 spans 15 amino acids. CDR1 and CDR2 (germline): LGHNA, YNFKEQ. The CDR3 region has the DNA TGTGCCAGCAGCTTCGAACAGGGTAACGGAAACACCATATATTTT. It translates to CASSFEQGNGNTIYF.

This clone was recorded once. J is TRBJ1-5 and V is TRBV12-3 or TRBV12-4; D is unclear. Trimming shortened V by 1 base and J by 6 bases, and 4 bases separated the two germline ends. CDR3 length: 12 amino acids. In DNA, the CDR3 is TGTGCCAGCAGTTTAGTCAGTCAGCCCCAGCATTTT. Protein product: CASSLVSQPQHF.

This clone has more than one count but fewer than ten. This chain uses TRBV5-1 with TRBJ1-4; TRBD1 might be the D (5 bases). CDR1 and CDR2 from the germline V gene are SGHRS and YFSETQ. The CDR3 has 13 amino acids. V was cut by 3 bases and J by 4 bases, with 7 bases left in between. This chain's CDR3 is CASSYDSNEKLFF. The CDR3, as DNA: TGCGCCAGCAGCTATGACAGTAATGAAAAACTGTTTTTT.